A selection of T cell receptor beta chains follows, all from one sample in a study of blood T cell repertoires in COVID-19. TCRdb's table, derived via immunoSEQ multiplex PCR, lists solely in-frame clones and lacks some. The top ten hold around 0.9% of the sample, which has 450,000 or so clones, roughly 89% seen once. The sequencing input was peripheral blood. Source of these receptors: a man aged 18 to 30 with COVID-19, enrolled during active disease. CDR3s include the opening cysteine and the closing phenylalanine or tryptophan. A D gene is named only where the DNA matches it firmly. Some rows mark clone size as missing; the rest say once, few, many or name a class of expanded clone.

13	TRBJ2-2	NA	NA	TRBV2	TGTGCCAGCAACCCAGGCGACACCGGGGAGCTGTTTTTT	CASNPGDTGELFF
20	TRBJ2-3	NA	NA	TRBV14	TGTGCCAGCAGCCAAGAGATGGGTTGGGCGCGGGGACTTCGCACAGATACGCAGTATTTT	CASSQEMGWARGLRTDTQYF
16	TRBJ2-3	NA	NA	TRBV5-4	TGTGCCAGCAGCTTGGCGGGGGGCGTCAGCACAGATACGCAGTATTTT	CASSLAGGVSTDTQYF
14	TRBJ2-1	TRBD2	NA	TRBV7-2	TGTGCCAGCAGCTTAGATAGCGGGGGGCTGGGGCAGTTCTTC	CASSLDSGGLGQFF
15	TRBJ2-2	NA	NA	TRBV6-5	TGTGCCAGCAGCCTGACACGGATGAACACCGGGGAGCTGTTTTTT	CASSLTRMNTGELFF
14	TRBJ1-1	NA	once	TRBV30	TGTGCCTGTAAAAAGGACAGCCAAGGAACTGAAGCTTTCTTT	CACKKDSQGTEAFF
13	TRBJ2-7	NA	NA	TRBV6-5	TGTGCCAGCAGCAACACGGGGAGGTACGAGCAGTACTTC	CASSNTGRYEQYF
13	TRBJ2-2	TRBD1	few	TRBV2	TGTGCCATCGGACAGGGGTACGTCGGGGAGCTGTTTTTT	CAIGQGYVGELFF
15	TRBJ2-2	NA	NA	TRBV2	TGTGCCAGCAGTGAGCCGGGAAGGGTCACCGGGGAGCTGTTTTTT	CASSEPGRVTGELFF
14	TRBJ2-5	NA	NA	TRBV7-9	TGTGCCAGCAGCACGTATACAGGGATCGAGACCCAGTACTTC	CASSTYTGIETQYF
15	TRBJ2-5	NA	NA	TRBV4-1	TGCGCCAGCAGCCAAAGTCCTAGCGTCCAAGAGACCCAGTACTTC	CASSQSPSVQETQYF
17	TRBJ1-1	TRBD1	once	TRBV6-2/TRBV6-3	TGTGCCAGCAGTTACCCCGGGACAGGGTATAGGAACACTGAAGCTTTCTTT	CASSYPGTGYRNTEAFF
13	TRBJ1-5	NA	NA	TRBV19	TGTGCCAGTAGTATTGACGGGGATCAGCCCCAGCATTTT	CASSIDGDQPQHF
15	TRBJ2-5	TRBD2	NA	TRBV18	TGTGCCAGCTCCCCCAGGAGCGGGAGATATGAGACCCAGTACTTC	CASSPRSGRYETQYF
15	TRBJ2-3	TRBD2	NA	TRBV7-6	TGTGCCAGCAGCTTAGGCGGGGGGGCGACAGATACGCAGTATTTT	CASSLGGGATDTQYF
16	TRBJ2-2	NA	NA	TRBV6-1	TGTGCCAGCAGTGAAGCCCCCGGGAGAAGGACCGGGGAGCTGTTTTTT	CASSEAPGRRTGELFF
13	TRBJ2-5	NA	NA	TRBV7-8	TGTGCCAGCAGCCCGGACACTTATCGGACCCAGTACTTC	CASSPDTYRTQYF
13	TRBJ2-3	TRBD1	NA	TRBV2	TGTGCCAGCAGGGACAGGGGCGTAGATACGCAGTATTTT	CASRDRGVDTQYF
16	TRBJ1-5	NA	NA	TRBV2	TGTGCCAGCAGTTCCAACCCTACAGGGTCACATCAGCCCCAGCATTTT	CASSSNPTGSHQPQHF